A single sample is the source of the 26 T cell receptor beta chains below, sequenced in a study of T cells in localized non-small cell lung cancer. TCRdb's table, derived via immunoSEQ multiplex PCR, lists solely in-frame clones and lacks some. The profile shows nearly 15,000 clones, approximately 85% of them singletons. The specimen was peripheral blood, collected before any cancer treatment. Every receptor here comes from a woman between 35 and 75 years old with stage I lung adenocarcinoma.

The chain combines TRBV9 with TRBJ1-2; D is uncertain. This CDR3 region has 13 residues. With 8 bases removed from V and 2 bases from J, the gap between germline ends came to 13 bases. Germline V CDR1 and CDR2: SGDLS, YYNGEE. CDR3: CASGEGRNYGYTF. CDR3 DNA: TGTGCCAGTGGGGAGGGTAGGAACTATGGCTACACCTTC.

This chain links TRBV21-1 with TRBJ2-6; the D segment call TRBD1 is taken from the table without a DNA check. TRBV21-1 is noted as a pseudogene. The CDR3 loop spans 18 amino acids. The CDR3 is CASSALCGGPYGANVLTF. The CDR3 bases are TGTGCCAGCAGCGCCCTCTGTGGGGGCCCCTATGGGGCCAACGTCCTGACTTTC.

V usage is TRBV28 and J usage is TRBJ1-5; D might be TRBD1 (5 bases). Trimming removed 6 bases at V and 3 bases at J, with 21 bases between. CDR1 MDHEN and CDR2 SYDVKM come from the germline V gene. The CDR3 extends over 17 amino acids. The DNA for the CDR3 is TGTGCCAGCAGGGAATTCAGGGCGCCAATCTACAATCAGCCCCAGCATTTT. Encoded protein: CASREFRAPIYNQPQHF.

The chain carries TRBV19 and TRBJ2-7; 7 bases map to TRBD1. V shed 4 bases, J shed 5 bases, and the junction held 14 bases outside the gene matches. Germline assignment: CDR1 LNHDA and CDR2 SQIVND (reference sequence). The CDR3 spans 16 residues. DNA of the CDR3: TGTGCCAGTAGTACCACCCGACAGGGCCCTCAGAACGAGCAGTACTTC. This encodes CASSTTRQGPQNEQYF.

This CDR3 reads CASSPTGTGRRDTQYF. The CDR3 DNA is TGTGCCAGCAGCCCAACCGGGACAGGGAGACGGGATACGCAGTATTTT. The chain employs TRBV14 and TRBJ2-3; 9 bases line up with TRBD1. V lost 4 bases and J lost 6; bases outside the gene matches: 11. This CDR3 region has 16 residues. Germline CDR1 SGHDN, CDR2 FVKESK.

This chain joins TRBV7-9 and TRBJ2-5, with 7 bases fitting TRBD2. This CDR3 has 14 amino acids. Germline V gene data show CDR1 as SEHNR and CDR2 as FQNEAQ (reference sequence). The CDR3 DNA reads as TGTGGAACATCGGGGGGTAGGCGGCCAGAGACCCAGTACTTC. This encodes CGTSGGRRPETQYF.

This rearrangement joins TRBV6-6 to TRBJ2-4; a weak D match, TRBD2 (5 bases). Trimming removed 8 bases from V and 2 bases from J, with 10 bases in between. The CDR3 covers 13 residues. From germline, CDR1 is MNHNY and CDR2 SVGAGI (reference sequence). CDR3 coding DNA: TGTGCCAGCTCTCGGGGAACCAAAAACATTCAGTACTTC. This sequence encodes CASSRGTKNIQYF.

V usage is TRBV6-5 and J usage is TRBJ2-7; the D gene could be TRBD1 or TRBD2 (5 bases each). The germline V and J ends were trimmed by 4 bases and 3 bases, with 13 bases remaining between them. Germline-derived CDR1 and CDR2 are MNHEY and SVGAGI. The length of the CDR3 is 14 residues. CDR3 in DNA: TGTGCCAGCAGTTCCCGGGACCTCATCTACGAGCAGTACTTC. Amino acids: CASSSRDLIYEQYF.

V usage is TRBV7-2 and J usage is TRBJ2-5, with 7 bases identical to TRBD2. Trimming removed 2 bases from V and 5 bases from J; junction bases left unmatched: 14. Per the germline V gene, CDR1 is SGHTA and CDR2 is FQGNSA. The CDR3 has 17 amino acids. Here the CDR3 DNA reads TGTGCCAGCAGCTTACGGTTGGATGCGCAGGGAGGGGAGACCCAGTACTTC. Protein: CASSLRLDAQGGETQYF.

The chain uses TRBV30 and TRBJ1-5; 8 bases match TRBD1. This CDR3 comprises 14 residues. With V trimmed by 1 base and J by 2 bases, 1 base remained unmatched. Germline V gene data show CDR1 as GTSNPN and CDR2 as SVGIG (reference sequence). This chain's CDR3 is CAWSEGQGNQPQHF. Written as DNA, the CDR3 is TGTGCCTGGAGTGAGGGACAGGGCAATCAGCCCCAGCATTTT.

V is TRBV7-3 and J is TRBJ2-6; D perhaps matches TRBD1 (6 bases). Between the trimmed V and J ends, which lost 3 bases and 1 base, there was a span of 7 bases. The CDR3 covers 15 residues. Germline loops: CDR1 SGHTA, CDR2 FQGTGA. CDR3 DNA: TGTGCCAGCAGCTTGACAGGATCTGGGGCCAACGTCCTGACTTTC. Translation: CASSLTGSGANVLTF.

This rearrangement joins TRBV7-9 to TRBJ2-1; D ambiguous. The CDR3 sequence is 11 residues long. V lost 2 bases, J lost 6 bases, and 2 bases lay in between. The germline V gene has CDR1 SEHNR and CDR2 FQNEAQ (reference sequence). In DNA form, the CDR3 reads TGTGCCAGCAGCTTATTCAATGAGCAGTTCTTC. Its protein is CASSLFNEQFF.

The DNA for the CDR3 is TGCGCCAGCAGCCAGAATAACAGGGAGGCAGCTTTCTTT. Translating it yields CASSQNNREAAFF. The chain uses TRBV4-3 and TRBJ1-1; TRBD1 might be the D (6 bases). Germline V gene lookup returns CDR1 LGHNA and CDR2 YSLEER. The CDR3 sequence is 13 residues long. V lost 3 bases to trimming and J lost 10 bases, with 15 bases between them.

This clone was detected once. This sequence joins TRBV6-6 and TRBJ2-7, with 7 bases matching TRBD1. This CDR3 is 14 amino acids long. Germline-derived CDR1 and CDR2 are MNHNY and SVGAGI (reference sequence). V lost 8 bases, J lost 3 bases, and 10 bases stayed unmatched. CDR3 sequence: CASGDWDSFYEQYF. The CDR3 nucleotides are TGTGCCAGCGGTGATTGGGACAGTTTCTACGAGCAGTACTTC.

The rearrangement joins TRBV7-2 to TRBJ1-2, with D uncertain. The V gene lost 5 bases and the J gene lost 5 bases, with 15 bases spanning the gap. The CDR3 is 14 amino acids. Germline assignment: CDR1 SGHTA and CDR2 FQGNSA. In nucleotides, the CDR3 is TGTGCCAGCAGCCCAAGGCAGACACGGTATGGCTACACCTTC. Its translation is CASSPRQTRYGYTF.

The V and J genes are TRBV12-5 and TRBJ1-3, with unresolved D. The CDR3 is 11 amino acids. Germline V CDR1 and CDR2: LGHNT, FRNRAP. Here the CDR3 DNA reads TGTGCGAATACCGGCAGAATAACCATATATTTT. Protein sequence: CANTGRITIYF.

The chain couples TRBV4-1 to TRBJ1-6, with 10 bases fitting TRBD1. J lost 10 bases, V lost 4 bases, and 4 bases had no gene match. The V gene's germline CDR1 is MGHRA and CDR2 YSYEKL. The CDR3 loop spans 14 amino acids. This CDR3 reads CASSRGTGVSPLHF. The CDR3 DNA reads TGCGCCAGCAGCCGAGGGACAGGGGTATCACCCCTCCACTTT.

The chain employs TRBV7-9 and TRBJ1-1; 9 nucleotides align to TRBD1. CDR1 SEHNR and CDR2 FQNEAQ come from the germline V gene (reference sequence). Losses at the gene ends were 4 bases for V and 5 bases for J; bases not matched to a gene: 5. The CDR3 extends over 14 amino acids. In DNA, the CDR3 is TGTGCCAGCAGCTGGGGACAGGGTGAGACTGAAGCTTTCTTT. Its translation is CASSWGQGETEAFF.

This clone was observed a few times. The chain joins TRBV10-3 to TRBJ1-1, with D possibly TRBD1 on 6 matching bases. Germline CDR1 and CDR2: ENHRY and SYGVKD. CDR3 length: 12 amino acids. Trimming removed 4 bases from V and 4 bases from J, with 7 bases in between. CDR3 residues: CAISGGLTEAFF. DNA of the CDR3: TGTGCCATCAGTGGGGGGCTCACTGAAGCTTTCTTT.

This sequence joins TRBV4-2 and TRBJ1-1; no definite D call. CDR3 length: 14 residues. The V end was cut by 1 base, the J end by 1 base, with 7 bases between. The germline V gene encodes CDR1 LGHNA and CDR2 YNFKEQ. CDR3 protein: CASSQARENTEAFF. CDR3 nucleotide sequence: TGTGCCAGCAGCCAAGCAAGGGAGAACACTGAAGCTTTCTTT.

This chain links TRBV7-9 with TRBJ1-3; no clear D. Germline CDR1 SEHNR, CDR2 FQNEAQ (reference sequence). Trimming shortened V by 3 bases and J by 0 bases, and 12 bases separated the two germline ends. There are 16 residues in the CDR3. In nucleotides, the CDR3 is TGTGCCAGCAGCTTCCCGGCCGGAGACTCTGGAAACACCATATATTTT. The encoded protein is CASSFPAGDSGNTIYF. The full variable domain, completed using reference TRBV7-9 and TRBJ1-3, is DTGVSQNPRHKITKRGQNVTFRCDPISEHNRLYWYRQTLGQGPEFLTYFQNEAQLEKSRLLSDRFSAERPKGSFSTLEIQRTEQGDSAMYLCASSFPAGDSGNTIYFGEGSWLTVV.

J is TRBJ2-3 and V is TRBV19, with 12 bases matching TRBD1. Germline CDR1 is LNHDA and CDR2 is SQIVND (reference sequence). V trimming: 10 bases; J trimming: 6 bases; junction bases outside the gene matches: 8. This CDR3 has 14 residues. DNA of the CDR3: TGTGCCACAAGGGACAGGGGGCCCGTCGATACGCAGTATTTT. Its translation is CATRDRGPVDTQYF.

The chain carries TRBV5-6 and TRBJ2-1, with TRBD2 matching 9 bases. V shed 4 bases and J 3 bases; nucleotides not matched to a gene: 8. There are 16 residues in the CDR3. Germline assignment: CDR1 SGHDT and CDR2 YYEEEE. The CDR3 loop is CASSQSAGGYYNEQFF. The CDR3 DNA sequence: TGTGCCAGCAGCCAGTCGGCGGGGGGGTACTACAATGAGCAGTTCTTC. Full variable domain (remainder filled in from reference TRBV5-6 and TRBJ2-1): DAGVTQSPTHLIKTRGQQVTLRCSPKSGHDTVSWYQQALGQGPQFIFQYYEEEERQRGNFPDRFSGHQFPNYSSELNVNALLLGDSALYLCASSQSAGGYYNEQFFGPGTRLTVL.

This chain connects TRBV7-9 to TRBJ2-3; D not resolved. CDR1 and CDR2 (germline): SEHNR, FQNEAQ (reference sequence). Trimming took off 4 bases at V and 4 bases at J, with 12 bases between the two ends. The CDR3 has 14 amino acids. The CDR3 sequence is CASSSFGIADTQYF. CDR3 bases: TGTGCCAGCAGCTCGTTTGGGATCGCAGATACGCAGTATTTT.

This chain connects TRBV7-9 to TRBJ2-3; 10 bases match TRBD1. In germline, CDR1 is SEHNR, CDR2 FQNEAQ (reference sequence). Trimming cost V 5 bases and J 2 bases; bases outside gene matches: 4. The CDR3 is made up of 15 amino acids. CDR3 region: CASSTDRGHTDTQYF. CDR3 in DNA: TGTGCCAGCAGCACCGACAGGGGGCACACAGATACGCAGTATTTT.

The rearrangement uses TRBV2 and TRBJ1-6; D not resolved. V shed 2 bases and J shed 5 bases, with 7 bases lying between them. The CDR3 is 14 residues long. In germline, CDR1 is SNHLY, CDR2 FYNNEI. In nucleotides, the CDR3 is TGTGCCAGCAGTGAACTTAGGAATAATTCACCCCTCCACTTT. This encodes CASSELRNNSPLHF.